This T cell receptor beta chain was recovered during a study of blood T cell repertoires in COVID-19. In the study overall: Sources were T cells, B-cell-depleted T cells, or PBMCs; the material itself was cDNA or gDNA.

In the study's own analysis: Amplified reference gene primers provided the basis for estimating nucleated cell counts. Assay: immunoSEQ multiplex PCR; the TCRdb copy retains only in-frame clones and omits some. That table supplies the V and J calls and clone size; D and trimming were determined from the DNA. The sample consists of about 75,000 clones, 79% of them appearing once. The source material was peripheral blood. The TCR originated in a woman older than 75 with active or convalescent COVID-19.

The CDR3 spells CATSDPDRGQADTQYF. Written as DNA, the CDR3 is TGTGCCACCAGTGATCCGGACAGGGGGCAGGCAGATACGCAGTATTTT. This sequence joins TRBV24-1 and TRBJ2-3, with 11 bases aligning to TRBD1. The CDR3 covers 16 residues. Germline V gene lookup returns CDR1 KGHDR and CDR2 SFDVKD. The V gene end was trimmed by 3 bases and the J gene end by 4 bases; junction bases not matched to a gene: 5.